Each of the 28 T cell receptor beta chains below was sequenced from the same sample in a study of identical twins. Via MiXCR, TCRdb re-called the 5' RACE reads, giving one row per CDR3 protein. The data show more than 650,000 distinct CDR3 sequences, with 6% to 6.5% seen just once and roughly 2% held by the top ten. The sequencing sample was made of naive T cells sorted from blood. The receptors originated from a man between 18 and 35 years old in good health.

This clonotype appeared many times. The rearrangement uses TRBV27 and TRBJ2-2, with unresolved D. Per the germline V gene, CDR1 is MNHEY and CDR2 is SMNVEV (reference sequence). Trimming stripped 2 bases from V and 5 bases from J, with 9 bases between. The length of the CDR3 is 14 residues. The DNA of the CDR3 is TGTGCCAGCAGTTTAATGGTGCGGACCGGGGAGCTGTTTTTT. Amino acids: CASSLMVRTGELFF.

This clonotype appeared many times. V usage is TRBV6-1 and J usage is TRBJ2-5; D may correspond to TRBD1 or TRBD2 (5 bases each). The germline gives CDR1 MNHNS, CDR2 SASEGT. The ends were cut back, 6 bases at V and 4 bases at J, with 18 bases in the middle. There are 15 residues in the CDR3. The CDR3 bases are TGTGCCAGCAGAAAGGCGAGTTTTGGGACAGAGACCCAGTACTTC. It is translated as CASRKASFGTETQYF.

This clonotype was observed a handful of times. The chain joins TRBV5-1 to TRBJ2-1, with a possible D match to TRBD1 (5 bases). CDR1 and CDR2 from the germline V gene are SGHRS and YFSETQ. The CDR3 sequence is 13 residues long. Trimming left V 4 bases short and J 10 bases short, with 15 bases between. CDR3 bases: TGCGCCAGCAGCCCGGACATGACCGCCGAGCAGTTCTTC. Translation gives CASSPDMTAEQFF.

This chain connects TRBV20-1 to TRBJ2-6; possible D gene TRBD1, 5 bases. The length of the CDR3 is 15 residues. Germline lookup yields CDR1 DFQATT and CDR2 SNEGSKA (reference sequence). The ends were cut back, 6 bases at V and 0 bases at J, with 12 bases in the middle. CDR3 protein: CSADSSLSGANVLTF. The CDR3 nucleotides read TGCAGTGCCGACAGTAGCCTCTCTGGGGCCAACGTCCTGACTTTC.

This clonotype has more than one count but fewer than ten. CDR3 nucleotides: TGCAGCGTTGCCTTTCCGACAGGCCTAATTCAGTACTTC. Protein: CSVAFPTGLIQYF. The J gene is TRBJ2-4, the V gene TRBV29-1; possible D gene TRBD1, 6 bases. This CDR3 spans 13 amino acids. The V and J ends lost 4 bases and 10 bases respectively, with 17 bases between them. From germline, CDR1 is SQVTM and CDR2 ANQGSEA. The full variable domain, completed using reference TRBV29-1 and TRBJ2-4, is SAVISQKPSRDICQRGTSLTIQCQVDSQVTMMFWYRQQPGQSLTLIATANQGSEATYESGFVIDKFPISRPNLTFSTLTVSNMSPEDSSIYLCSVAFPTGLIQYFGAGTRLSVL.

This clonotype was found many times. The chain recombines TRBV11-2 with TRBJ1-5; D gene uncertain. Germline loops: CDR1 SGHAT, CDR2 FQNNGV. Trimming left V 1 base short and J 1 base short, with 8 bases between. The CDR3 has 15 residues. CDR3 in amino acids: CASSLAWGSNQPQHF. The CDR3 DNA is TGTGCCAGCAGCTTAGCGTGGGGAAGCAATCAGCCCCAGCATTTT.

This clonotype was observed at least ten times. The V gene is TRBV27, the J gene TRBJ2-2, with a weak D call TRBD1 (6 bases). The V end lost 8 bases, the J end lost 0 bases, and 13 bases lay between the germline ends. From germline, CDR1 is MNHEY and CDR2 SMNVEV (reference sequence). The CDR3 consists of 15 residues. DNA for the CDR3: TGTGCCAGCGGAACAGGGTCGACGAACACCGGGGAGCTGTTTTTT. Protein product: CASGTGSTNTGELFF.

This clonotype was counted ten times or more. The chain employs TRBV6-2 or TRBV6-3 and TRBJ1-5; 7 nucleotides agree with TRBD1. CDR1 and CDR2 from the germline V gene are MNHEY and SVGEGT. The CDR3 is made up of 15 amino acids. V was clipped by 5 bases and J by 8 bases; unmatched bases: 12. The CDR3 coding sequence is TGTGCCAGCAGTCAAAAGACAGGGAATAGAGAGCCCCAGCATTTT. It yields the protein CASSQKTGNREPQHF.

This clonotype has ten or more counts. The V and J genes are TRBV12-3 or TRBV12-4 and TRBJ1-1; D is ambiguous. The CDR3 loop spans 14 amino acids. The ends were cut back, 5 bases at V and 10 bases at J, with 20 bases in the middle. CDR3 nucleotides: TGTGCCAGCAGTCTCCATGGCACCAAACGGAGAGCTTTCTTT. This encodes CASSLHGTKRRAFF.

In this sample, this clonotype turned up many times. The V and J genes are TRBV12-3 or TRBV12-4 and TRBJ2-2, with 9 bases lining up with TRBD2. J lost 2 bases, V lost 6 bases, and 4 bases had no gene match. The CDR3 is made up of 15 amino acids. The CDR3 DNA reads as TGTGCCAGCAGCCTTAGCGGGAGCAACACCGGGGAGCTGTTTTTT. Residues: CASSLSGSNTGELFF.

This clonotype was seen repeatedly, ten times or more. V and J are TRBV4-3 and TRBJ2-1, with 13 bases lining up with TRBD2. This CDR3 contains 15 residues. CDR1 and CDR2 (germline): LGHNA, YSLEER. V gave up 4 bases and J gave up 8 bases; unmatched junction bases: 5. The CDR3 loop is CASSPTSGRFHEQFF. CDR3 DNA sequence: TGCGCCAGCAGCCCGACTAGCGGGAGGTTCCATGAGCAGTTCTTC.

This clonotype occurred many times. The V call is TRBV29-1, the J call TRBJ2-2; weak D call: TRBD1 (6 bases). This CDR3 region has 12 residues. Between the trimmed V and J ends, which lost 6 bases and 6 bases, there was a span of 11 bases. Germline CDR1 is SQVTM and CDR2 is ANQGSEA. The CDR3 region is CSVGQFPGELFF. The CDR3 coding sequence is TGCAGCGTAGGACAGTTCCCCGGGGAGCTGTTTTTT.

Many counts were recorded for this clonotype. The CDR3 DNA sequence: TGTGCCAACCGAAAGAACACTGAAGCTTTCTTT. Translating it yields CANRKNTEAFF. The chain uses TRBV2 and TRBJ1-1; D not certain. The CDR3 covers 11 residues. Between the trimmed V and J ends, which lost 10 bases and 1 base, there was a span of 7 bases. Germline V gene sequence: CDR1 SNHLY, CDR2 FYNNEI.

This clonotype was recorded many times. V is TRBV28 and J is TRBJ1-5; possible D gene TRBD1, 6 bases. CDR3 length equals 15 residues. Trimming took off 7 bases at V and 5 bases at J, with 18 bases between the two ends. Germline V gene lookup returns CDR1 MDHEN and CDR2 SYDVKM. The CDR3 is CASIPPGRGHQPQHF. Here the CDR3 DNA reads TGTGCCAGCATCCCCCCGGGCAGGGGACATCAGCCCCAGCATTTT.

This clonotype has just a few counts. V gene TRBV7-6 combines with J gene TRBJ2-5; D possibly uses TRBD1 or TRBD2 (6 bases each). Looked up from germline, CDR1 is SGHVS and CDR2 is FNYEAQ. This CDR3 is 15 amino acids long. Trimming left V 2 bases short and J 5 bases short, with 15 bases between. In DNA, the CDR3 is TGTGCCAGCAGCTTACCAACAGGGAGGCCGGAGACCCAGTACTTC. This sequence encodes CASSLPTGRPETQYF.

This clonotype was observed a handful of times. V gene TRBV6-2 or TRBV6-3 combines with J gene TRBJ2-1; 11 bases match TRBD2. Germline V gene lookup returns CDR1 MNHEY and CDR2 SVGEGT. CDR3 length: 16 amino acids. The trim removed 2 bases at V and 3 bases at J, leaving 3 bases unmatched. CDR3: CASSYLLAGDYNEQFF. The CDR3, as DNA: TGTGCCAGCAGTTACCTACTAGCGGGAGACTACAATGAGCAGTTCTTC.

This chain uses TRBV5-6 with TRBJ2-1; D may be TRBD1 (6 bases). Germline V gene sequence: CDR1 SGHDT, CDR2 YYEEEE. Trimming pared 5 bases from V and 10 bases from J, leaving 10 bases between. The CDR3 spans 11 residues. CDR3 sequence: CASSDRLEQFF. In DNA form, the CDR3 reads TGTGCCAGCAGTGACAGGTTGGAGCAGTTCTTC.

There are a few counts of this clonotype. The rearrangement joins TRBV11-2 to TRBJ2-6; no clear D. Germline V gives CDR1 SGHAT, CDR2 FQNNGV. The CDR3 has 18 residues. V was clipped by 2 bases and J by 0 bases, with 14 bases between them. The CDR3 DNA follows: TGTGCCAGCAGCTTATTAGTCAGTGTTATCTCTGGGGCCAACGTCCTGACTTTC. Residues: CASSLLVSVISGANVLTF.

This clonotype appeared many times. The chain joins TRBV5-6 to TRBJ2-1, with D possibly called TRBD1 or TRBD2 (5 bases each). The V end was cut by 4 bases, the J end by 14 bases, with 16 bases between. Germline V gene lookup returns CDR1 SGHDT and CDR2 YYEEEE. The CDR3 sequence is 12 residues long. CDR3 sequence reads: CASSQYGAGEFF. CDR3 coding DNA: TGTGCCAGCAGCCAGTACGGGGCCGGCGAGTTCTTC. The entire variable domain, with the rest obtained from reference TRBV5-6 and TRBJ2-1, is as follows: DAGVTQSPTHLIKTRGQQVTLRCSPKSGHDTVSWYQQALGQGPQFIFQYYEEEERQRGNFPDRFSGHQFPNYSSELNVNALLLGDSALYLCASSQYGAGEFFGPGTRLTVL.

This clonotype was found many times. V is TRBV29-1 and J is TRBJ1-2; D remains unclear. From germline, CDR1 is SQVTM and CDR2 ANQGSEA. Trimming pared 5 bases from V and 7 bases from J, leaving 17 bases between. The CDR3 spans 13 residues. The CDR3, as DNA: TGCAGCGTTACGTCCTTAAAACCGAGTGGCTACACCTTC. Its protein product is CSVTSLKPSGYTF.

The CDR3, as DNA: TGTGCCAGCGCCCCGGATAGCGGATACCGCACAGATACGCAGTATTTT. Protein: CASAPDSGYRTDTQYF. V gene TRBV6-1 combines with J gene TRBJ2-3, with D perhaps TRBD2 (6 bases). The CDR3 spans 16 residues. Trimming cost V 8 bases and J 1 base, with 19 bases left between them. Germline CDR1 is MNHNS and CDR2 is SASEGT.

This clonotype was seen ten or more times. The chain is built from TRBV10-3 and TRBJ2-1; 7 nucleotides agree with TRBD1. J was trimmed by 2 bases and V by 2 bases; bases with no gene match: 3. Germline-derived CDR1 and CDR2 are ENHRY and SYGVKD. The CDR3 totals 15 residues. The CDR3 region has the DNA TGTGCCATCAGTGAGGCCGGGACAGCCTACAATGAGCAGTTCTTC. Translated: CAISEAGTAYNEQFF.

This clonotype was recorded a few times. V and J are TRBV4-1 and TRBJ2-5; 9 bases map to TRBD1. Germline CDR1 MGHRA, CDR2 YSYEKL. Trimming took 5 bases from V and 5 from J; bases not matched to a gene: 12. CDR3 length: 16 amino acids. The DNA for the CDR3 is TGCGCCAGCAGCGAACCGGACAGGGGTGGTCGCGAGACCCAGTACTTC. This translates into CASSEPDRGGRETQYF.

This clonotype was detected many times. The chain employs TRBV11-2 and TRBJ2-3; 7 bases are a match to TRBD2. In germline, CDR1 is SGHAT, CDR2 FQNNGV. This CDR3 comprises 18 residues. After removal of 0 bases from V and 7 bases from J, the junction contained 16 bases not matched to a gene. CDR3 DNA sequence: TGTGCCAGCAGCTTAGAAGAGGTCGCCGGGACTAAGGCTCATACGCAGTATTTT. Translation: CASSLEEVAGTKAHTQYF.

CDR3 region: CASSSPLLAGGITDTQYF. DNA for the CDR3: TGTGCCAGCAGTAGTCCTCTTCTAGCGGGGGGAATCACAGATACGCAGTATTTT. The chain couples TRBV12-3 or TRBV12-4 to TRBJ2-3, with 11 positions matching TRBD2. J gave up 2 bases and V 5 bases, and 12 bases lay outside the gene matches. The CDR3 covers 18 residues.

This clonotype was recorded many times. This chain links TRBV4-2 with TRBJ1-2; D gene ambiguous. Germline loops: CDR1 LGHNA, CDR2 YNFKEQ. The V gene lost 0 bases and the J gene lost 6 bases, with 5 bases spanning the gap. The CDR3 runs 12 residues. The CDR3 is CASSQEEDGYTF. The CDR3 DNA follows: TGTGCCAGCAGCCAAGAGGAGGATGGCTACACCTTC.

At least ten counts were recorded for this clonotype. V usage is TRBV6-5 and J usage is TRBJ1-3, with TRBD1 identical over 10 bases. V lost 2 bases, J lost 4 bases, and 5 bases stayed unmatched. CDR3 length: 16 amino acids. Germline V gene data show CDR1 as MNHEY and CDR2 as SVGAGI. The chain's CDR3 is CASSYAGDRGGNTIYF. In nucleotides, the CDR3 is TGTGCCAGCAGTTACGCGGGGGACAGGGGAGGAAACACCATATATTTT.

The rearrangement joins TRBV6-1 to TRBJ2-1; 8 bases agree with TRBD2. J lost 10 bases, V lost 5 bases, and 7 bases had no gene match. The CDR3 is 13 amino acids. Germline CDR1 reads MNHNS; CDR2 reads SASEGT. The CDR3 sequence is CASSTGGGLEQFF. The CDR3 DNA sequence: TGTGCCAGCAGTACGGGAGGGGGATTGGAGCAGTTCTTC.